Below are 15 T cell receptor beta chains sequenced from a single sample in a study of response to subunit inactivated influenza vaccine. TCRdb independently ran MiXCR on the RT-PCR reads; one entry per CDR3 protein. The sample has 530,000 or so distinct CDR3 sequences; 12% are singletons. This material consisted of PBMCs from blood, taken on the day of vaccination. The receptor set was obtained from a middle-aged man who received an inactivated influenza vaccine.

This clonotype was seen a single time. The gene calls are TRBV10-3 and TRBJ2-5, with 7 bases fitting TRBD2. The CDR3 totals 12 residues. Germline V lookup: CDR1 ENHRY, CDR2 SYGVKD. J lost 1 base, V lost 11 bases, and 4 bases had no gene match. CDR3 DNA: TGTGCCTCGGGGGGAACCCAAGAGACCCAGTACTTC. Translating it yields CASGGTQETQYF.

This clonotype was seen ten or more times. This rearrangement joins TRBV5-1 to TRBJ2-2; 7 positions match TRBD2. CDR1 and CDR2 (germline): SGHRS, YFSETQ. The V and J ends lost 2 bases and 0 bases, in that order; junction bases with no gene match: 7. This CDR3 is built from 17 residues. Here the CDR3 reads CASSLASGLANTGELFF. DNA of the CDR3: TGCGCCAGCAGCTTAGCTAGCGGACTGGCGAACACCGGGGAGCTGTTTTTT. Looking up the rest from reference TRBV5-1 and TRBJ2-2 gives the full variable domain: KAGVTQTPRYLIKTRGQQVTLSCSPISGHRSVSWYQQTPGQGLQFLFEYFSETQRNKGNFPGRFSGRQFSNSRSEMNVSTLELGDSALYLCASSLASGLANTGELFFGEGSRLTVL.

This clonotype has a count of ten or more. The CDR3, as DNA: TGCGCCAGCAGCCAAGACGGACAGGTACACGACGAGCAGTACTTC. Translation gives CASSQDGQVHDEQYF. The chain recombines TRBV4-3 with TRBJ2-7; 7 bases are a match to TRBD1. Germline V gene lookup returns CDR1 LGHNA and CDR2 YSLEER. The CDR3 has 15 residues. The junction had 7 bases not matched to a gene; V was cut back by 0 bases and J by 5 bases.

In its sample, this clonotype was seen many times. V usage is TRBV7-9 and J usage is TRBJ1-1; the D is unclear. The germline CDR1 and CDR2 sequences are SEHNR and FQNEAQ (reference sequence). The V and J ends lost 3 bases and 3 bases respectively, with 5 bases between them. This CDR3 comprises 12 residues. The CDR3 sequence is CASSFGDTEAFF. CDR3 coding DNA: TGTGCCAGCAGCTTTGGCGACACTGAAGCTTTCTTT. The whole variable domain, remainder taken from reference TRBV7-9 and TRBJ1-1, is DTGVSQNPRHKITKRGQNVTFRCDPISEHNRLYWYRQTLGQGPEFLTYFQNEAQLEKSRLLSDRFSAERPKGSFSTLEIQRTEQGDSAMYLCASSFGDTEAFFGQGTRLTVV.

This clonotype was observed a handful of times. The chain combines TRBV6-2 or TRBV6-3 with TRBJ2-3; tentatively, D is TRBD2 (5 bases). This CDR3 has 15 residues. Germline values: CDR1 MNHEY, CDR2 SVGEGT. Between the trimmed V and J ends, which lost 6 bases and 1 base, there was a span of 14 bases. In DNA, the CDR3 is TGTGCCAGCAGACTACCTAGCCCCGGCACAGATACGCAGTATTTT. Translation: CASRLPSPGTDTQYF.

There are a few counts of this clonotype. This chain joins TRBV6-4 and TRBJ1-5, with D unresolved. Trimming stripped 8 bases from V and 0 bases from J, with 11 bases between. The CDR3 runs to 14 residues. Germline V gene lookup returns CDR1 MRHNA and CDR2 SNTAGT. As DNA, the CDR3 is TGTGCCAGCTCCCGACTCGATAGCAATCAGCCCCAGCATTTT. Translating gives CASSRLDSNQPQHF.

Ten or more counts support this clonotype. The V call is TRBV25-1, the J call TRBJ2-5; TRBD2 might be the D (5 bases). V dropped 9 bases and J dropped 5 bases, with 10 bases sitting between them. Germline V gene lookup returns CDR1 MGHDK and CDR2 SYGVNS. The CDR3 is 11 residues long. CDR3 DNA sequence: TGTGCCAGTTCTCGAGGGGAGACCCAGTACTTC. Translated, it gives CASSRGETQYF.

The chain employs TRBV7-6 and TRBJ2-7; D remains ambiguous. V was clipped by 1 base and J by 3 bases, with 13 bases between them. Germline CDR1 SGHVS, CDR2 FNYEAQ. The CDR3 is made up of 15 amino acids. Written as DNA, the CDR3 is TGTGCCAGCAGCTTAGGATTCGGAGAAAACTACGAGCAGTACTTC. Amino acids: CASSLGFGENYEQYF. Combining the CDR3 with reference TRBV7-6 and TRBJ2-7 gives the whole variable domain GAGVSQSPRYKVTKRGQDVALRCDPISGHVSLYWYRQALGQGPEFLTYFNYEAQQDKSGLPNDRFSAERPEGSISTLTIQRTEQRDSAMYRCASSLGFGENYEQYFGPGTRLTVT.

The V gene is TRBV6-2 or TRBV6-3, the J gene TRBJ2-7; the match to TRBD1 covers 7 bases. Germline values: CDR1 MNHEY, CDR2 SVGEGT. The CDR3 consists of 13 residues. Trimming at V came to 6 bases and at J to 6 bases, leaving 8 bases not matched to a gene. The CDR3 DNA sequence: TGTGCCAGCAGGAGGGACAGAAGAAGCGAGCAGTACTTC. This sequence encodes CASRRDRRSEQYF.

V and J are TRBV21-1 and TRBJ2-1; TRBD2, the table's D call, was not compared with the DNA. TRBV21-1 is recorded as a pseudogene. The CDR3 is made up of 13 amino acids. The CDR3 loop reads CASPYGGGNEQFF. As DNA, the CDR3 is TGTGCCAGCCCCTACGGGGGGGGCAATGAGCAGTTCTTC.

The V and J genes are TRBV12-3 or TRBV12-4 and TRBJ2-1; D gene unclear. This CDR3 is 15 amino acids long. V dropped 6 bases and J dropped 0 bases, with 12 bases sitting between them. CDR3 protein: CASSHTFGSYNEQFF. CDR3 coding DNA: TGTGCCAGCAGCCATACTTTTGGCTCCTACAATGAGCAGTTCTTC.

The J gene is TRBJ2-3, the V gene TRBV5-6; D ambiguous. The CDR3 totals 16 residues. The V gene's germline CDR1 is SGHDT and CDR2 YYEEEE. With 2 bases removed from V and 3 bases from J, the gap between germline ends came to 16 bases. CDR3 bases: TGTGCCAGCAGCTTCACGGGCCTCCTGGAGACAGATACGCAGTATTTT. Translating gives CASSFTGLLETDTQYF.

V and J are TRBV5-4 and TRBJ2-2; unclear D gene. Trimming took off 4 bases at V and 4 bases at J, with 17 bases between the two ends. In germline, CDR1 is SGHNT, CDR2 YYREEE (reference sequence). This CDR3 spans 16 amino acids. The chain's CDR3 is CASSRGGKSGTGELFF. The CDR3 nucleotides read TGTGCCAGCAGCAGAGGTGGGAAATCGGGCACCGGGGAGCTGTTTTTT.

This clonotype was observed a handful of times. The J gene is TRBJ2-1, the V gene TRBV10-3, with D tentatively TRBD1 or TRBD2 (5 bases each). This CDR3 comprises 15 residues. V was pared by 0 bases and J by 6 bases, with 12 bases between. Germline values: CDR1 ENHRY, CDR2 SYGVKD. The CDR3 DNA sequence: TGTGCCATCAGTGAGTCGAGGACGAGGGGCAATGAGCAGTTCTTC. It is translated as CAISESRTRGNEQFF.

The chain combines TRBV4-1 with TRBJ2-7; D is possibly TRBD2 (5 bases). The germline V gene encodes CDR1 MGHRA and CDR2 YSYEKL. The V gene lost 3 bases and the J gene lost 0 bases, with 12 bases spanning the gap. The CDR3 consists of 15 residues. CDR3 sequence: CASSQGSSVSYEQYF. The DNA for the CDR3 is TGCGCCAGCAGCCAGGGTAGTAGCGTCTCCTACGAGCAGTACTTC.